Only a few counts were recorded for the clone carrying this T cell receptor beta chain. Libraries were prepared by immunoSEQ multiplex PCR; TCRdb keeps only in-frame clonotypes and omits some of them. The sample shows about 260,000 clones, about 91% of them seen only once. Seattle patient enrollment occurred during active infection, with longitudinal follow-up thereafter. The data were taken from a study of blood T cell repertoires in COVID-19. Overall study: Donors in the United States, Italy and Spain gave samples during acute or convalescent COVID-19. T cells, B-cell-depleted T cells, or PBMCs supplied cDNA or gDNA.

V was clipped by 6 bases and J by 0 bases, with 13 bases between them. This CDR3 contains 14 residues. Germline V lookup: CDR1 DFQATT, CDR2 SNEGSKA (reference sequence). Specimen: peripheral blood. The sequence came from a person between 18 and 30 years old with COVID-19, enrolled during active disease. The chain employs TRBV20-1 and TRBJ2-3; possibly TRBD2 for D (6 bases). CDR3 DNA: TGCAGTGCGAGTAGCGGTTCTAGCACAGATACGCAGTATTTT. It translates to CSASSGSSTDTQYF.